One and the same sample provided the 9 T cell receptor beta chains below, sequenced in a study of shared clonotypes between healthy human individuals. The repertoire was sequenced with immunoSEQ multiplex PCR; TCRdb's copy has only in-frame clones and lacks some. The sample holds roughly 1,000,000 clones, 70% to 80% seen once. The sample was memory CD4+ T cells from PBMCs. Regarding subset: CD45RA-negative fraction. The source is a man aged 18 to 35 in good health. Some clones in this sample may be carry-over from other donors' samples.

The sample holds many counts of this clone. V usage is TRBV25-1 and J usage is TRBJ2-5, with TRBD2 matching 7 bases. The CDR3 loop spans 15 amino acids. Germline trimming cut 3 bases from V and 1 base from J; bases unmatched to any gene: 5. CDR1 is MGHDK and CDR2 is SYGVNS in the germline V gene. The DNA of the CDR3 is TGTGCCAGCAGTGATGTTAGCGGGCCCCAAGAGACCCAGTACTTC. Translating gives CASSDVSGPQETQYF. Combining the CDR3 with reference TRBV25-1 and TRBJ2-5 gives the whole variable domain EADIYQTPRYLVIGTGKKITLECSQTMGHDKMYWYQQDPGMELHLIHYSYGVNSTEKGDLSSESTVSRIRTEHFPLTLESARPSHTSQYLCASSDVSGPQETQYFGPGTRLLVL.

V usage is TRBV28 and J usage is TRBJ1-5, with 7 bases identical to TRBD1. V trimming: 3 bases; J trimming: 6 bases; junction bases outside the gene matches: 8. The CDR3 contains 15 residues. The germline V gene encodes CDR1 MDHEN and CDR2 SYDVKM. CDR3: CASSFVHRGGQPQHF. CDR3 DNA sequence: TGTGCCAGCAGTTTTGTTCACAGGGGAGGTCAGCCCCAGCATTTT.

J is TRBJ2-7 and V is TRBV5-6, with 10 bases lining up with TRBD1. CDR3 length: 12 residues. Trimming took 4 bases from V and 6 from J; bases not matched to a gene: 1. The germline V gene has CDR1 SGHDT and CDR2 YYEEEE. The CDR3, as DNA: TGTGCCAGCAGCGGGGACAGGGGCGAGCAGTACTTC. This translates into CASSGDRGEQYF.

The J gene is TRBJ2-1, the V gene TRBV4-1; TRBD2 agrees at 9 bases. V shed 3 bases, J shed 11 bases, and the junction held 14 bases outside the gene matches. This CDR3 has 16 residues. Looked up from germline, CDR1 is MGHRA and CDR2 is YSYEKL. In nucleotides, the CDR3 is TGCGCCAGCAGCCAGAGGGACTTAGCGGGAGCCGGTCAGCAGTTCTTC. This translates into CASSQRDLAGAGQQFF.

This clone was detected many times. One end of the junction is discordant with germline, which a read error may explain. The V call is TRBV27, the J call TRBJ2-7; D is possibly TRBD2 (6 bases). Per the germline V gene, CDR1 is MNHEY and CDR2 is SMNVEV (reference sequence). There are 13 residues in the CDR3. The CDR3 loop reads CASSGGRSYEQYF. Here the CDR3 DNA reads TGTGCGAGCAGTGGGGGGAGGTCCTACGAGCAGTACTTC.

The CDR3 region is CASNRGTANSGNTIYF. In nucleotides, the CDR3 is TGTGCCAGCAACCGAGGGACAGCAAACTCTGGAAACACCATATATTTT. The J gene is TRBJ1-3, the V gene TRBV7-9, with 7 bases that match TRBD1. CDR1 SEHNR and CDR2 FQNEAQ come from the germline V gene (reference sequence). The V gene end was trimmed by 7 bases and the J gene end by 0 bases; junction bases not matched to a gene: 9. This CDR3 spans 16 amino acids.

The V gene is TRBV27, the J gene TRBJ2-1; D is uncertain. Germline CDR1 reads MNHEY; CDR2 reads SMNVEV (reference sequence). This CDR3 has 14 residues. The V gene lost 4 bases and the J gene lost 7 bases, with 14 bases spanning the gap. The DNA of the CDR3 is TGTGCCAGCAGTTCTCCTTCGGTAGGGAATGAGCAGTTCTTC. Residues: CASSSPSVGNEQFF.

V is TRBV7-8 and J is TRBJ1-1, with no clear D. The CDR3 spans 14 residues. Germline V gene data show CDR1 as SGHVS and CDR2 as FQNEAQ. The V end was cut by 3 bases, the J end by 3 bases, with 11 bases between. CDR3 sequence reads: CASSFGDRDTEAFF. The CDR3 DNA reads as TGTGCCAGCAGCTTCGGAGATCGGGACACTGAAGCTTTCTTT.

CDR3 loop: CASSPGRGNQPQHF. DNA of the CDR3: TGCGCCAGCAGCCCCGGGCGGGGCAATCAGCCCCAGCATTTT. The chain uses TRBV5-1 and TRBJ1-5; no clear D. The germline gives CDR1 SGHRS, CDR2 YFSETQ. This CDR3 comprises 14 residues. V lost 4 bases and J lost 2, with 10 bases in between.